This T cell receptor beta chain is from a study of blood T cell repertoires in COVID-19. Study as a whole: Spain, Italy and the United States supplied samples that represented acute and convalescent COVID-19. In each case, the material was cDNA or gDNA derived from T cells, B-cell-depleted T cells, or PBMCs.

Original analysis: Nucleated cell number was recorded as an estimate derived from reference gene primer amplification. This table comes from immunoSEQ multiplex PCR, and its TCRdb copy is limited to in-frame clones, with some not included. V, J and clone size reflect that table, while D and trimming were determined from the DNA. The sample comprises some 150,000 clones, roughly 84% of which are singletons, and about 5% rests with the top ten. The TCR comes from a human donor in a cohort sampled during active COVID-19. Sequenced material: peripheral blood.

The CDR3 region has the DNA TGTGCGGGGGGGGACAGGGGGTCCCCTGAAGCTTTCTTT. Protein product: CAGGDRGSPEAFF. V gene TRBV19 combines with J gene TRBJ1-1, with TRBD1 matching 11 bases. Germline CDR1 and CDR2: LNHDA and SQIVND (reference sequence). This CDR3 has 13 residues.